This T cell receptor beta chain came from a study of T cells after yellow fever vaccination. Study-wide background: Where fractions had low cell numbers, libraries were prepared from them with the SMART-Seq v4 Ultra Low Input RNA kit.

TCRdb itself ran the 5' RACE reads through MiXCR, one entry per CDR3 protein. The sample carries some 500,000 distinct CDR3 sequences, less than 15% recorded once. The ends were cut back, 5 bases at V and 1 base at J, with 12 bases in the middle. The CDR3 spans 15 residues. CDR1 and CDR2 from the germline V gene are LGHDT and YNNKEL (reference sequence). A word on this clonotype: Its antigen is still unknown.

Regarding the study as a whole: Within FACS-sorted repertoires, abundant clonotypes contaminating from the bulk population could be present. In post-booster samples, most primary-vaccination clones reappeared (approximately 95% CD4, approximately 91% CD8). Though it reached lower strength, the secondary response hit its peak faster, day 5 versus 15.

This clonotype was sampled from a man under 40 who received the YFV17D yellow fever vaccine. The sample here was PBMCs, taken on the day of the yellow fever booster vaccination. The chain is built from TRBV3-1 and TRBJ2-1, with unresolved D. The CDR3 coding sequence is TGTGCCAGCAGCACCCCCAGCCAGTCCTACAATGAGCAGTTCTTC. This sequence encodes CASSTPSQSYNEQFF.